This entry lists 17 T cell receptor beta chains sequenced from one sample in a study of Graves' ophthalmopathy and Graves' hyperthyroidism. CDR3 regions of TCR beta were amplified from RNA transcripts. First-round RT-PCR employed HTBI primers, with a second-round multiplex PCR after it. Each CDR3 protein gets one entry after TCRdb re-called the multiplex PCR reads with MiXCR. This sample has almost 750,000 distinct CDR3 sequences, with approximately 40% found just once. The specimen sequenced was peripheral blood. The origin of the receptors is an adult man with Graves' ophthalmopathy.

Details on this clonotype: Just one base apart from a much larger clone, this may be a read error. The chain combines TRBV25-1 with TRBJ1-1, with D maybe TRBD1 (6 bases). Germline assignment: CDR1 MGHDK and CDR2 SYGVNS. The CDR3 runs to 13 residues. CDR3 DNA sequence: TGTGCCGGCAGCGTAGGGGGTTTGACTGAAGCTTTCTTT. Its protein is CAGSVGGLTEAFF.

For this clonotype: An end of the junction does not agree with germline; a read error may underlie this. This chain links TRBV10-2 with TRBJ1-2; D gene unclear. The CDR3 consists of 11 residues. Germline lookup yields CDR1 WSHSY and CDR2 SAAADI. The CDR3 DNA sequence: TGTGCCAGCAGTGACTGGGGTGGCTACACCTTC. Its translation is CASSDWGGYTF.

The CDR3 nucleotides read TGTGCCAGCAGCTTAGCTGCCGGGACTAATGGCTACACCTTC. It codes for CASSLAAGTNGYTF. The gene calls are TRBV7-9 and TRBJ1-2; perhaps TRBD1 as D (5 bases). Germline V CDR1 and CDR2: SEHNR, FQNEAQ (reference sequence). Trimming pared 0 bases from V and 6 bases from J, leaving 11 bases between. The CDR3 extends over 14 amino acids. The variable domain in full, completed from reference TRBV7-9 and TRBJ1-2, reads DTGVSQNPRHKITKRGQNVTFRCDPISEHNRLYWYRQTLGQGPEFLTYFQNEAQLEKSRLLSDRFSAERPKGSFSTLEIQRTEQGDSAMYLCASSLAAGTNGYTFGSGTRLTVV.

This chain uses TRBV20-1 with TRBJ2-7; D is ambiguous. CDR1 DFQATT and CDR2 SNEGSKA come from the germline V gene (reference sequence). With 1 base removed from V and 2 bases from J, the gap between germline ends came to 12 bases. The CDR3 has 14 residues. The CDR3 sequence: CSARVKRAPYEQYF. The CDR3 DNA reads as TGCAGTGCTAGAGTCAAAAGGGCCCCCTACGAGCAGTACTTC.

This clonotype was detected many times. The chain combines TRBV7-8 with TRBJ1-2; 7 bases fit TRBD1. CDR3 size: 13 residues. Germline CDR1 is SGHVS and CDR2 is FQNEAQ. Trimming took 3 bases from V and 8 from J; bases not matched to a gene: 6. The CDR3 nucleotides are TGTGCCAGCAGCTTGCCAGGGGGAGTCGGCTACACCTTC. This translates into CASSLPGGVGYTF.

V is TRBV25-1 and J is TRBJ2-7, with no clear D. Germline V gene sequence: CDR1 MGHDK, CDR2 SYGVNS. V was cut by 6 bases and J by 1 base, with 16 bases left in between. The CDR3 is 15 residues long. The CDR3 protein is CASSLDPAKSYEQYF. The CDR3 region has the DNA TGTGCCAGCAGCTTAGACCCCGCCAAATCCTACGAGCAGTACTTC.

The chain has TRBV20-1 and TRBJ2-5; D gene ambiguous. Trimming removed 6 bases at V and 5 bases at J, with 10 bases between. CDR1 DFQATT and CDR2 SNEGSKA come from the germline V gene (reference sequence). The CDR3 has 11 residues. The DNA of the CDR3 is TGCAGTGCGCCTCGGAAGGAGACCCAGTACTTC. Residues: CSAPRKETQYF.

The sample holds many counts of this clonotype. The J gene is TRBJ2-7, the V gene TRBV7-8, with D perhaps matching TRBD1 or TRBD2 (5 bases each). The V gene's germline CDR1 is SGHVS and CDR2 FQNEAQ. The V end lost 3 bases, the J end lost 7 bases, and 19 bases lay between the germline ends. The CDR3 loop spans 15 amino acids. This CDR3 reads CASSFRPGTTDEQYF. CDR3 bases: TGTGCCAGCAGCTTCCGGCCAGGGACGACGGATGAGCAGTACTTC.

The chain uses TRBV25-1 and TRBJ1-5, with D tentatively TRBD1 (6 bases). Trimming stripped 5 bases from V and 7 bases from J, with 15 bases between. Germline CDR1 is MGHDK and CDR2 is SYGVNS. CDR3 length: 14 residues. This chain's CDR3 is CASSPDSTRQPQHF. Written as DNA, the CDR3 is TGTGCCAGCAGTCCGGACAGTACTAGGCAGCCCCAGCATTTT.

Comments on this clonotype: With a much larger clone just one base away, this may be a read error. No conserved phenylalanine or tryptophan ends this CDR3, so it is likely a read error. The chain employs TRBV7-9 and TRBJ1-1, with D possibly TRBD1 on 5 matching bases. Germline V gene sequence: CDR1 SEHNR, CDR2 FQNEAQ (reference sequence). The CDR3 totals 14 residues. With 5 bases removed from V and 1 base from J, the gap between germline ends came to 11 bases. CDR3 bases: TGTGCCAGCAGCAGAATTGGGGCGAACACTGAAGCTTTCCTT. This encodes CASSRIGANTEAFL.

This rearrangement joins TRBV15 to TRBJ1-5, with a possible D match to TRBD1 (6 bases). The CDR3 extends over 16 amino acids. Germline V gives CDR1 LNHNV, CDR2 YYDKDF (reference sequence). V dropped 1 base and J dropped 5 bases, with 15 bases sitting between them. Written as DNA, the CDR3 is TGTGCCACCAGCAGAGGGACAGCTCAATGGGATCAGCCCCAGCATTTT. Amino acid sequence: CATSRGTAQWDQPQHF.

The chain uses TRBV7-3 and TRBJ2-6; TRBD1 might be the D (5 bases). V lost 4 bases, J lost 9 bases, and 13 bases lay in between. CDR1 SGHTA and CDR2 FQGTGA come from the germline V gene. The CDR3 loop spans 14 amino acids. CDR3 region: CASSSARRDNVLTF. CDR3 sequence (DNA): TGTGCCAGCAGCTCGGCGCGCAGGGACAACGTCCTGACTTTC.

The rearrangement links TRBV25-1 to TRBJ1-6; D may be TRBD1 (5 bases). CDR1 and CDR2 from the germline V gene are MGHDK and SYGVNS. V gave up 5 bases and J gave up 7 bases, with 15 bases separating them. The CDR3 runs to 15 residues. Written as DNA, the CDR3 is TGTGCCAGCAGTACCCCTGGACAAAAGAATTCACCCCTCCACTTT. Residues: CASSTPGQKNSPLHF.

About this clonotype: The junction and the germline gene differ at one end; a read error may be behind it. This chain links TRBV10-3 with TRBJ1-5, with D uncertain. Germline loops: CDR1 ENHRY, CDR2 SYGVKD. CDR3 size: 14 residues. In nucleotides, the CDR3 is TGTGCCAGCAGTCGGACGACTGGGGTATGGCTCCAGCATTTT. It specifies CASSRTTGVWLQHF.

Details on this clonotype: The junction and the germline gene differ at one end; a read error may be behind it. The V gene is TRBV7-9, the J gene TRBJ1-6, with 9 bases lining up with TRBD1. The germline V gene has CDR1 SEHNR and CDR2 FQNEAQ (reference sequence). CDR3 size: 16 residues. CDR3 region: CASSPTGTGSNSPLRF. The CDR3 DNA reads TGTGCCAGCAGCCCGACCGGGACAGGGTCCAATTCACCCCTCCGCTTT.

With respect to this clonotype: A read error is possible here, since a much larger clone lies one base away. No conserved phenylalanine or tryptophan is present at the end of the CDR3, so a read error is the likely explanation. The chain joins TRBV29-1 to TRBJ2-7; the D call may be TRBD1 or TRBD2 (5 bases each). Germline CDR1 is SQVTM and CDR2 is ANQGSEA. Trimming pared 2 bases from V and 5 bases from J, leaving 10 bases between. CDR3 length equals 12 residues. The CDR3 sequence is CSVEQGPHEQYL. The CDR3 DNA is TGCAGCGTTGAACAGGGACCGCACGAGCAGTACCTC.

The chain uses TRBV5-1 and TRBJ2-2; 10 nucleotides agree with TRBD1. V gave up 3 bases and J gave up 6 bases; unmatched junction bases: 14. The CDR3 sequence is 18 residues long. CDR1 is SGHRS, CDR2 YFSETQ, per germline. As DNA, the CDR3 is TGCGCCAGCAGCTGGTACCCGGGACAGGGGATCCGACCCGGGGAGCTGTTTTTT. Its translation is CASSWYPGQGIRPGELFF.